This entry lists 30 T cell receptor beta chains sequenced from one sample in a study of patients and donors after allogeneic stem cell transplantation. TCRdb fed the RT-PCR reads into MiXCR, producing one record per CDR3 protein. This repertoire shows roughly 960,000 distinct CDR3 sequences, roughly 17% found once; its top ten account for 6%. The sample was blood, either unsorted or a sorted T cell fraction (not recorded which). Receptors originate from a human donor who was either an allogeneic HSCT recipient or a stem cell or donor lymphocyte infusion donor (not recorded which). It is not recorded whose cells these are; they may come from a transplant donor.

The chain employs TRBV7-6 and TRBJ2-5; 12 bases fit TRBD1. The CDR3 length is 15 residues. The J segment lost 4 bases and the V segment lost 1 base, leaving 1 base of the junction unmatched. The V gene's germline CDR1 is SGHVS and CDR2 FNYEAQ. The CDR3 is CASSLEGQGAETQYF. CDR3 DNA sequence: TGTGCCAGCAGCTTAGAGGGACAGGGGGCAGAGACCCAGTACTTC.

This clonotype was seen a few times. The chain has TRBV10-3 and TRBJ2-2; D not certain. Looked up from germline, CDR1 is ENHRY and CDR2 is SYGVKD. V lost 5 bases and J lost 3, with 13 bases in between. The CDR3 has 15 residues. The CDR3 DNA follows: TGTGCCATCAGTCGACTTACCCCTTACACCGGGGAGCTGTTTTTT. Amino acid sequence: CAISRLTPYTGELFF.

The chain recombines TRBV12-3 or TRBV12-4 with TRBJ1-6; D call uncertain. V shed 5 bases and J shed 0 bases, with 14 bases lying between them. The CDR3 runs 17 residues. CDR3: CASSPLPSSSYNSPLHF. CDR3 in DNA: TGTGCCAGCAGTCCTCTCCCTTCGAGCTCCTATAATTCACCCCTCCACTTT.

In this sample, this clonotype turned up a few times. The chain has TRBV7-8 and TRBJ2-5; tentatively, D is TRBD1 (5 bases). V gave up 1 base and J gave up 2 bases, with 14 bases separating them. Germline V gene sequence: CDR1 SGHVS, CDR2 FQNEAQ. The CDR3 is made up of 16 amino acids. Here the CDR3 reads CASSLGVETAQETQYF. The CDR3 nucleotides are TGTGCCAGCAGCTTAGGAGTGGAGACAGCTCAAGAGACCCAGTACTTC. The full variable domain, completed using reference TRBV7-8 and TRBJ2-5, is GAGVSQSPRYKVAKRGQDVALRCDPISGHVSLFWYQQALGQGPEFLTYFQNEAQLDKSGLPSDRFFAERPEGSVSTLKIQRTQQEDSAVYLCASSLGVETAQETQYFGPGTRLLVL.

The chain is built from TRBV6-1 and TRBJ2-1; D possibly uses TRBD1 or TRBD2 (6 bases each). Trimming took 5 bases from V and 5 from J, leaving 19 bases between them. In germline, CDR1 is MNHNS, CDR2 SASEGT. The CDR3 loop spans 16 amino acids. CDR3 residues: CASSPYRRRGDNEQFF. The CDR3 bases are TGTGCCAGCAGTCCTTATCGGCGGAGGGGGGACAATGAGCAGTTCTTC.

V and J are TRBV6-4 and TRBJ2-3, with 9 bases fitting TRBD2. Germline CDR1 is MRHNA and CDR2 is SNTAGT. The junction had 5 bases not matched to a gene; V was cut back by 0 bases and J by 4 bases. The CDR3 is made up of 16 amino acids. The CDR3 here is CASSDSAGGPSDTQYF. The CDR3 DNA is TGTGCCAGCAGTGACTCGGCGGGAGGGCCGTCAGATACGCAGTATTTT.

A few counts support this clonotype. The chain uses TRBV7-2 and TRBJ2-1; 9 nucleotides match TRBD1. Germline CDR1 reads SGHTA; CDR2 reads FQGNSA. J was trimmed by 7 bases and V by 4 bases; bases with no gene match: 5. The CDR3 totals 14 residues. CDR3 nucleotide sequence: TGTGCCAGCAGCTGGACAGGGGTAAGAAATGAGCAGTTCTTC. It is translated as CASSWTGVRNEQFF.

This clonotype was picked up many times. The chain has TRBV6-5 and TRBJ2-1; unclear D gene. The V and J ends lost 10 bases and 9 bases respectively, with 13 bases between them. CDR1 and CDR2 from the germline V gene are MNHEY and SVGAGI. This CDR3 spans 11 amino acids. CDR3 region: CATSRELEQFF. The CDR3 DNA reads TGTGCCACGTCACGAGAGCTTGAGCAGTTCTTC.

This clonotype came up a few times. The gene calls are TRBV6-1 and TRBJ1-5; D possibly corresponds to TRBD1 (5 bases). The CDR3 runs to 17 residues. Per the germline V gene, CDR1 is MNHNS and CDR2 is SASEGT. V lost 6 bases and J lost 0, with 18 bases in between. The CDR3 region has the DNA TGTGCCAGCAGACCCCGAAGGGACGGAGATAGCAATCAGCCCCAGCATTTT. This sequence encodes CASRPRRDGDSNQPQHF.

On this clonotype: The junction departs from the called germline gene at one end, perhaps through a read error. This chain's CDR3 is CASNQGMDLKNIQYF. The CDR3, as DNA: TGCGCCAGCAACCAAGGGATGGACCTCAAAAACATTCAGTACTTC. The V gene is TRBV4-1, the J gene TRBJ2-4, with D unclear. Germline CDR1 reads MGHRA; CDR2 reads YSYEKL. The CDR3 runs to 15 residues.

This clonotype was detected only a few times. The chain combines TRBV6-1 with TRBJ2-5; TRBD2 might be the D (5 bases). Germline-derived CDR1 and CDR2 are MNHNS and SASEGT. The CDR3 runs to 13 residues. V was shortened by 7 bases and J by 7 bases, with 16 bases between the two germline ends. CDR3 nucleotide sequence: TGTGCCAGCATTCCCGAACCTGCGGGGACCCAGTACTTC. Translating gives CASIPEPAGTQYF.

This clonotype was seen only a few times. J is TRBJ2-7 and V is TRBV20-1; perhaps TRBD1 as D (5 bases). The CDR3 runs 14 residues. CDR1 and CDR2 (germline): DFQATT, SNEGSKA (reference sequence). V was shortened by 3 bases and J by 3 bases, with 15 bases between the two germline ends. The CDR3 DNA follows: TGCAGTGCTAGGGACACCGGAGTACACTACGAGCAGTACTTC. Its translation is CSARDTGVHYEQYF.

The rearrangement links TRBV7-2 to TRBJ2-7, with D possibly TRBD2 on 6 matching bases. Germline loops: CDR1 SGHTA, CDR2 FQGNSA. The CDR3 extends over 15 amino acids. Deletions cut 4 bases from V and 0 bases from J, with 13 bases between. CDR3 nucleotides: TGTGCCAGCAGCTCGCCGGGACTCAGCTCCTACGAGCAGTACTTC. Encoded protein: CASSSPGLSSYEQYF.

Many counts were recorded for this clonotype. The chain couples TRBV20-1 to TRBJ1-5, with TRBD1 as a possible D gene (5 bases). The V gene's germline CDR1 is DFQATT and CDR2 SNEGSKA (reference sequence). CDR3 length: 15 residues. V was trimmed by 0 bases and J by 2 bases, leaving 11 bases between them. The CDR3 region has the DNA TGCAGTGCTAGAGATAACAGGTTAGGCAATCAGCCCCAGCATTTT. Amino acid sequence: CSARDNRLGNQPQHF.

This rearrangement joins TRBV5-1 to TRBJ2-1; 14 positions agree with TRBD2. Trimming at V came to 4 bases and at J to 6 bases, leaving 3 bases not matched to a gene. Germline V gene lookup returns CDR1 SGHRS and CDR2 YFSETQ. This CDR3 has 15 amino acids. The chain's CDR3 is CASSGTSGRANEQFF. The CDR3, as DNA: TGCGCCAGCAGCGGGACTAGCGGGAGAGCCAATGAGCAGTTCTTC.

This clonotype was found a few times. The rearrangement links TRBV4-2 to TRBJ2-3, with D maybe TRBD1 (6 bases). The CDR3 runs 13 residues. V lost 5 bases to trimming and J lost 5 bases, with 11 bases between them. Germline CDR1 LGHNA, CDR2 YNFKEQ. CDR3 DNA sequence: TGTGCCAGCAGCGGGACACCACAAGATACGCAGTATTTT. Translation: CASSGTPQDTQYF.

The genes are TRBV6-5 and TRBJ2-1, with D maybe TRBD2 (6 bases). The germline CDR1 and CDR2 sequences are MNHEY and SVGAGI. This CDR3 is 14 amino acids long. The V and J ends lost 2 bases and 6 bases respectively, with 11 bases between them. Here the CDR3 DNA reads TGTGCCAGCAGTTACGCGGGAAAAGGCAATGAGCAGTTCTTC. This encodes CASSYAGKGNEQFF.

The rearrangement links TRBV5-4 to TRBJ1-2, with 7 positions matching TRBD1. Trimming removed 2 bases from V and 7 bases from J; junction bases left unmatched: 8. The germline CDR1 and CDR2 sequences are SGHNT and YYREEE (reference sequence). The CDR3 contains 14 residues. CDR3 DNA sequence: TGTGCCAGCAGCTTTTCAGGGGGGCTAAGTGGCTACACCTTC. Encoded protein: CASSFSGGLSGYTF.

In its sample, this clonotype was seen many times. This chain links TRBV4-2 with TRBJ2-7; 10 bases map to TRBD2. V lost 1 base, J lost 5 bases, and 8 bases stayed unmatched. Germline CDR1 reads LGHNA; CDR2 reads YNFKEQ. The CDR3 extends over 16 amino acids. The CDR3 spells CASSQVKAGGSDEQYF. The CDR3 DNA reads TGTGCCAGCAGCCAAGTAAAAGCGGGAGGGTCCGACGAGCAGTACTTC.

This clonotype was observed a few times. V and J are TRBV19 and TRBJ1-1; maybe TRBD1 (5 bases). The CDR3 spans 12 residues. The ends were cut back, 5 bases at V and 8 bases at J, with 12 bases in the middle. Germline values: CDR1 LNHDA, CDR2 SQIVND (reference sequence). CDR3 sequence reads: CASSWRGTEAFF. CDR3 DNA sequence: TGTGCCAGTAGTTGGAGGGGAACAGAAGCTTTCTTT.

In this sample, this clonotype turned up a few times. The chain employs TRBV12-3 or TRBV12-4 and TRBJ1-1, with D possibly matching TRBD1 (5 bases). V lost 6 bases to trimming and J lost 3 bases, with 11 bases between them. The CDR3 sequence is 13 residues long. In DNA form, the CDR3 reads TGTGCCAGCAGGCTAAGGGGTGACACTGAAGCTTTCTTT. Translated, it gives CASRLRGDTEAFF.

V usage is TRBV30 and J usage is TRBJ2-7; no definite D call. The length of the CDR3 is 12 residues. V gave up 5 bases and J gave up 2 bases, with 10 bases separating them. Germline CDR1 is GTSNPN and CDR2 is SVGIG (reference sequence). CDR3 bases: TGTGCCTGGGGACGGGCTACCTACGAGCAGTACTTC. This codes for CAWGRATYEQYF.

This chain uses TRBV6-5 with TRBJ1-1, with D possibly being TRBD1 (5 bases). Germline CDR1 MNHEY, CDR2 SVGAGI. The CDR3 loop spans 14 amino acids. V lost 2 bases, J lost 4 bases, and 11 bases lay in between. The CDR3 sequence is CASSYTAGSTEAFF. For the CDR3, the DNA is TGTGCCAGCAGTTACACGGCAGGGAGCACTGAAGCTTTCTTT.

This clonotype was picked up many times. V gene TRBV6-5 combines with J gene TRBJ1-2; D gene unclear. This CDR3 has 12 amino acids. V lost 2 bases to trimming and J lost 3 bases, with 4 bases between them. From germline, CDR1 is MNHEY and CDR2 SVGAGI. In DNA, the CDR3 is TGTGCCAGCAGTTACCGGGACTATGGCTACACCTTC. Translating it yields CASSYRDYGYTF.

The chain uses TRBV27 and TRBJ1-5; TRBD1 aligns across 7 bases. The V gene's germline CDR1 is MNHEY and CDR2 SMNVEV (reference sequence). With 5 bases clipped from V and 3 bases from J, the junction kept 7 bases outside the gene matches. The CDR3 runs 15 residues. The CDR3 DNA reads as TGTGCCAGCAGTCCACTGGGACAGAACAATCAGCCCCAGCATTTT. It translates to CASSPLGQNNQPQHF.

The sample holds many counts of this clonotype. The genes are TRBV7-2 and TRBJ1-5, with D possibly TRBD1 on 6 matching bases. This CDR3 is built from 15 residues. Per germline, CDR1 SGHTA and CDR2 FQGNSA. Trimming stripped 2 bases from V and 9 bases from J, with 17 bases between. The CDR3 nucleotides read TGTGCCAGCAGCTTAAGGGGGACGGGGGAGTTGCCCCAGCATTTT. Its protein product is CASSLRGTGELPQHF.

This chain links TRBV24-1 with TRBJ2-1; 7 positions agree with TRBD1. CDR1 and CDR2 from the germline V gene are KGHDR and SFDVKD. The CDR3 consists of 13 residues. The DNA of the CDR3 is TGTGCGACCCGACAGGGCTCCTACAATGAGCAGTTCTTC. Amino acids: CATRQGSYNEQFF.

Many counts were recorded for this clonotype. The chain recombines TRBV20-1 with TRBJ1-5; the D gene is possibly TRBD1 (5 bases). Trimming removed 3 bases from V and 5 bases from J, with 11 bases in between. The CDR3 has 13 residues. Germline loops: CDR1 DFQATT, CDR2 SNEGSKA (reference sequence). CDR3 loop: CSARRGRDQPQHF. The CDR3 DNA reads as TGCAGTGCTAGGAGGGGTAGGGATCAGCCCCAGCATTTT.

The V gene is TRBV5-4, the J gene TRBJ2-7, with D possibly matching TRBD2 (6 bases). The CDR3 is 16 residues long. Germline values: CDR1 SGHNT, CDR2 YYREEE (reference sequence). V was pared by 3 bases and J by 4 bases, with 20 bases between. The CDR3 spells CASSSTGGFDFYEQYF. The CDR3 coding sequence is TGTGCCAGCAGCTCTACTGGGGGGTTTGACTTTTACGAGCAGTACTTC.

This clonotype showed up just a few times. This rearrangement joins TRBV12-3 or TRBV12-4 to TRBJ2-2; the D gene could be TRBD1 or TRBD2 (5 bases each). The ends were cut back, 6 bases at V and 0 bases at J, with 20 bases in the middle. The CDR3 sequence is 18 residues long. CDR3 protein: CASRVRDGLYSNTGELFF. The CDR3 nucleotides read TGTGCCAGCAGAGTCAGGGACGGATTATATTCGAACACCGGGGAGCTGTTTTTT.